These 10 T cell receptor beta chains share one sample of origin, sequenced in a study of T cells in Graves' hyperthyroidism and ophthalmopathy. TCR beta CDR3 region amplification was performed from RNA transcripts. A first-round RT-PCR of the TCR CDR3 used the HTBI primer set. TCRdb used MiXCR to reprocess the multiplex PCR reads, holding one entry per CDR3 protein. The repertoire consists of 500,000 to 750,000 distinct CDR3 sequences, with about 43% occurring once and the leading ten covering 7.5% to 8.5%. The material sequenced was peripheral blood or thyroid tissue (not recorded which). These receptors originate from a young woman with Graves' hyperthyroidism.

V and J are TRBV11-2 and TRBJ2-6; no firm D call. The CDR3 has 16 residues. Germline loops: CDR1 SGHAT, CDR2 FQNNGV. The germline V and J ends were trimmed by 3 bases and 4 bases, with 13 bases remaining between them. CDR3 residues: CASSLDGLEGANVLTF. The DNA of the CDR3 is TGTGCCAGCAGCTTGGATGGTTTGGAAGGGGCCAACGTCCTGACTTTC.

The chain couples TRBV29-1 to TRBJ1-5; 9 bases match TRBD1. The CDR3 extends over 12 amino acids. The germline V gene encodes CDR1 SQVTM and CDR2 ANQGSEA. Written as DNA, the CDR3 is TGCAGTCTTGACAGGGGGACTCAGCCCCAGCATTTT. This gives the protein CSLDRGTQPQHF. The full variable domain, completed using reference TRBV29-1 and TRBJ1-5, is SAVISQKPSRDICQRGTSLTIQCQVDSQVTMMFWYRQQPGQSLTLIATANQGSEATYESGFVIDKFPISRPNLTFSTLTVSNMSPEDSSIYLCSLDRGTQPQHFGDGTRLSIL.

This clonotype was observed at least ten times. The chain is built from TRBV12-3 or TRBV12-4 and TRBJ2-7; D remains ambiguous. Between the trimmed V and J ends, which lost 3 bases and 0 bases, there was a span of 9 bases. The CDR3 is made up of 14 amino acids. The CDR3 nucleotides read TGTGCCAGCAGTTTTACTGACCTCTCCTACGAGCAGTACTTC. Amino acid sequence: CASSFTDLSYEQYF.

With regard to this clonotype: Relative to the germline gene, one junction end is altered; a read error may explain this. The chain has TRBV11-1 and TRBJ1-5; TRBD1 is a possible D gene (6 bases). This CDR3 is 16 amino acids long. The germline V gene has CDR1 SGHAT and CDR2 FQDESV (reference sequence). This CDR3 is CASSQGGHGSNQPQHF. CDR3 bases: TGCGCCAGCAGCCAAGGGGGTCATGGAAGCAACCAGCCCCAGCATTTT.

This clonotype was detected only a few times. This chain connects TRBV7-3 to TRBJ2-1; 9 bases align to TRBD1. CDR1 is SGHTA, CDR2 FQGTGA, per germline. This CDR3 has 14 amino acids. The V segment lost 1 base and the J segment 13 bases; nucleotides outside the gene matches: 8. CDR3 coding DNA: TGTGCCAGCAGCTTAAGACCAGGGACAGGGTACCAGTTCTTC. Amino acids: CASSLRPGTGYQFF.

The table lists this clonotype with a count of one. J is TRBJ1-1 and V is TRBV7-9, with D perhaps TRBD1 (5 bases). The CDR3 sequence is 14 residues long. Looked up from germline, CDR1 is SEHNR and CDR2 is FQNEAQ (reference sequence). V lost 5 bases, J lost 8 bases, and 18 bases lay in between. The chain's CDR3 is CASSQRGGRIEAFF. CDR3 coding DNA: TGTGCCAGCAGCCAAAGGGGCGGACGGATAGAAGCTTTCTTT.

On this clonotype: A read error may explain this, as a much larger clone is one base away. The chain is built from TRBV9 and TRBJ2-5; TRBD2 agrees at 11 bases. CDR1 is SGDLS, CDR2 YYNGEE, per germline. This CDR3 region has 16 residues. CDR3: CASSVAIAGGEEAQYF. DNA of the CDR3: TGTGCCAGCAGCGTAGCCATAGCGGGAGGGGAAGAGGCCCAGTACTTC.

Turning to this clonotype: Because the CDR3 is missing its conserved closing phenylalanine or tryptophan, this is likely a read error. Because the CDR3's place on the DNA is in doubt, the DNA is left out and the CDR3 is given as listed by TCRdb. The CDR3: CSARKGTGAS. The chain uses TRBV20-1 and TRBJ1-3; the table's D call, TRBD1, has no DNA check behind it. The CDR3 is 10 amino acids long, termini counted. Germline V gene lookup returns CDR1 DFQATT and CDR2 SNEGSKA (reference sequence).

This clonotype was found once. V is TRBV10-2 and J is TRBJ1-5; 10 bases map to TRBD1. Germline CDR1 is WSHSY and CDR2 is SAAADI. V shed 0 bases and J 5 bases; nucleotides not matched to a gene: 1. This CDR3 has 15 residues. CDR3 sequence (DNA): TGCGCCAGCAGTGAGTCGGGACAGGGGTATCAGCCCCAGCATTTT. Amino acids: CASSESGQGYQPQHF.

The chain employs TRBV11-2 and TRBJ2-7, with D perhaps matching TRBD2 (6 bases). The assigned J gene may be wrong: the sequence end matches TRBJ2-1 better. CDR1 and CDR2 (germline): SGHAT, FQNNGV. This CDR3 is 15 amino acids long. CDR3 sequence reads: CASSLGLGSSYEQFF. The CDR3 region has the DNA TGTGCCAGCAGCTTAGGACTAGGGAGCTCCTATGAGCAGTTCTTC.